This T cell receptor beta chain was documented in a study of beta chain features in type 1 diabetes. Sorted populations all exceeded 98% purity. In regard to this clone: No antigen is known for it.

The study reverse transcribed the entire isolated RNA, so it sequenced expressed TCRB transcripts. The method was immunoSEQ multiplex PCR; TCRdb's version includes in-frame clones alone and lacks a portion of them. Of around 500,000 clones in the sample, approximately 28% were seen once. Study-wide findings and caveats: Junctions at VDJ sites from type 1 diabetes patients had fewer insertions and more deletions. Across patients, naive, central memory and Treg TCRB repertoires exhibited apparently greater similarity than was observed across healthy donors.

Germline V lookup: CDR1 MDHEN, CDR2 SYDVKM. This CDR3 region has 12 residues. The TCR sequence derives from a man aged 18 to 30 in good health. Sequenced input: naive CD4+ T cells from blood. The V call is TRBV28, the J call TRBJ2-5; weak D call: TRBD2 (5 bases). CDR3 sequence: CGAAAHGKTQYF. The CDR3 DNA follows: TGTGGGGCAGCGGCCCATGGAAAGACCCAGTACTTC.